This section outlines one T cell receptor beta chain sequence together with its context. The antigen is unknown. The germline V gene encodes CDR1 MGHRA and CDR2 YSYEKL. The CDR3 extends over 15 amino acids. Trimming took 2 bases from V and 4 from J, leaving 14 bases between them. The entry originates in a study of cytomegalovirus exposure and HLA in healthy donors. Study-wide results and caveats: Among the sequence variants, a highly shared cluster was likely an artifact of sequencing.

It was with 60 Vbeta and 13 Jbeta primers that the PCR ran. Sequencing was performed with immunoSEQ multiplex PCR; in TCRdb, only in-frame clones are kept and a portion is missing. The top ten clones hold roughly 6% of a sample with 90,000 to 110,000 clones, approximately 86% of them seen once. The V and J genes are TRBV4-1 and TRBJ1-1; the D gene is possibly TRBD1 (5 bases). Material: PBMCs. The TCR was taken from a man younger than 30 in good health and CMV-seronegative. In DNA form, the CDR3 reads TGCGCCAGCAGCCAACGAGCGGAGGGACTCACTGAAGCTTTCTTT. This translates into CASSQRAEGLTEAFF.